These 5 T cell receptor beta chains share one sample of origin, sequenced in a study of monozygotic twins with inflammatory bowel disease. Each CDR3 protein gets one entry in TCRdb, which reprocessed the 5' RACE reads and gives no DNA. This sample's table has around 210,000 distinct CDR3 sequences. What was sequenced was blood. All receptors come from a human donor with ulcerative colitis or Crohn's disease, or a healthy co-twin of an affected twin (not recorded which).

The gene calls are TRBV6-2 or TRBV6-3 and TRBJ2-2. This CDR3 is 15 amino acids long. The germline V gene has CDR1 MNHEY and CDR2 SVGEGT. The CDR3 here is CASSYFKANTGELFF.

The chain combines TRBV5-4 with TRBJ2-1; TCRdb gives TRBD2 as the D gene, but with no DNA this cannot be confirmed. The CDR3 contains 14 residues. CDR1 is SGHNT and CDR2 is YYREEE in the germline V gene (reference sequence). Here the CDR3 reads CAQSGASGSDEQFF.

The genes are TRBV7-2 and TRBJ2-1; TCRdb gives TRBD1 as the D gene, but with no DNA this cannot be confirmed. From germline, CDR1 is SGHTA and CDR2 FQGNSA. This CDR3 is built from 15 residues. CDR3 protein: CASRQTTGSYNEQFF.

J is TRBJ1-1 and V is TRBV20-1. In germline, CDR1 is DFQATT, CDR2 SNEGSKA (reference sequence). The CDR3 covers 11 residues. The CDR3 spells CSAKGRIEAFF.

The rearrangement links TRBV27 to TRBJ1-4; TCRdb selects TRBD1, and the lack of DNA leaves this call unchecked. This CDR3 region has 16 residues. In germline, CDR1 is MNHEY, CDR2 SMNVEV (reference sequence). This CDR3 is CASSFTGQGTIEKLFF.